The present entry profiles one TCR beta chain with its context. Antigen: not known. This specimen comes from a study of CD8 T cells in ankylosing spondylitis. Whole-study findings and limits: There was reportedly significant enrichment of clones that were disease-linked in matched ankylosing spondylitis synovial fluid. Disease-linked clones bore a CD8+ phenotype and were relatively rare in peripheral blood. Previously reported in reactive arthritis synovial fluid and blood were some of the motif variants. A TCR beta motif of under ten highly homologous variants appeared characteristic of ankylosing spondylitis blood.

Losses at the gene ends were 5 bases for V and 15 bases for J; bases not matched to a gene: 11. The CDR3 runs to 14 residues. Quantitative 5'-RACE with molecular barcodes generated TCR beta libraries. MiXCR, applied by TCRdb to the 5' RACE reads, yields one record per CDR3 protein. The table shows about 750,000 distinct CDR3 sequences, with under 20% occurring only once. The sample consisted of blood, either unsorted or a sorted T cell fraction (not recorded which). The TCR comes from a male donor with ankylosing spondylitis. The chain is built from TRBV12-3 or TRBV12-4 and TRBJ2-1; 12 positions agree with TRBD2. The DNA for the CDR3 is TGTGCCAGCAGTCGACTAGCGGGAGCCCCCCTGGGGTTCTTC. The encoded protein is CASSRLAGAPLGFF.